This T cell receptor beta chain was found in a study of cytomegalovirus exposure and HLA in healthy donors. This clone was counted between two and nine times. The sample has other DNA sequences that encode this CDR3 too. Germline V gives CDR1 MDHEN, CDR2 SYDVKM. The CDR3 contains 12 residues. V lost 3 bases and J lost 7; bases outside the gene matches: 3. Use of 60 Vbeta and 13 Jbeta primers characterized the PCR. Some clones are missing from TCRdb's copy, which holds only in-frame ones; the method was immunoSEQ multiplex PCR. Found here are 110,000 to 150,000 clones, 70% to 80% of them singletons; the top ten hold around 1.9%.

The sequencing sample was made of PBMCs. The V call is TRBV28, the J call TRBJ2-7; 7 nucleotides agree with TRBD2. The TCR comes from a woman in her sixties or seventies in good health and CMV-seropositive. The CDR3 protein is CASSLTSSEQYF. Written as DNA, the CDR3 is TGTGCCAGCAGTTTGACTAGCTCTGAGCAGTACTTC. Variable domain in full (rest from reference TRBV28 and TRBJ2-7): DVKVTQSSRYLVKRTGEKVFLECVQDMDHENMFWYRQDPGLGLRLIYFSYDVKMKEKGDIPEGYSVSREKKERFSLILESASTNQTSMYLCASSLTSSEQYFGPGTRLTVT.